This is a list of T cell receptor beta chains from one sample in a study of cytomegalovirus exposure and HLA in healthy donors. Method: immunoSEQ multiplex PCR; TCRdb's copy keeps in-frame clones and lacks some. The sample holds under 200,000 clones, approximately 83% seen once. Sequencing was performed on PBMCs. These receptors all come from a man between 18 and 35 years old in good health and CMV-seropositive. The CDR3 runs from the conserved cysteine through the conserved F or W. The D gene is left open where the match is weak. Clone size is shown for a subset of rows, as once, few, many or a class of expanded clone.

J gene | D gene | V gene | clone size | CDR3 protein | CDR3 DNA
TRBJ2-7 | . | TRBV4-1 | . | CASSQEDRLVYEQYF | TGCGCCAGCAGCCAAGAGGATAGACTAGTCTACGAGCAGTACTTC
TRBJ2-7 | . | TRBV29-1 | once | CSVVGRAYEQYF | TGCAGCGTTGTAGGCAGGGCCTACGAGCAGTACTTC
TRBJ2-1 | TRBD2 | TRBV15 | . | CATSRDRGDSGGFYNEQFF | TGTGCCACCAGCAGAGATCGAGGGGATAGCGGGGGCTTCTACAATGAGCAGTTCTTC
TRBJ2-3 | TRBD1 | TRBV5-1 | . | CASTVTGAVTDTQYF | TGCGCCAGCACCGTGACAGGGGCCGTCACAGATACGCAGTATTTT
TRBJ1-1 | . | TRBV13 | few | CASSLLGEAFF | TGTGCCAGCAGCTTACTCGGTGAAGCTTTCTTT
TRBJ2-3 | . | TRBV4-3 | . | CASSQEHRPTDTQYF | TGCGCCAGCAGCCAAGAGCACAGGCCCACAGATACGCAGTATTTT
TRBJ1-5 | TRBD1 | TRBV5-8 | . | CASSGRTGHSNQPQHF | TGTGCCAGCAGCGGAAGGACAGGTCATAGCAATCAGCCCCAGCATTTT
TRBJ1-2 | TRBD1 | TRBV29-1 | . | CSVQGADGYTF | TGCAGCGTGCAGGGGGCGGATGGCTACACCTTC
TRBJ2-3 | TRBD2 | TRBV5-1 | . | CASSGGTSGGNTDTQYF | TGCGCCAGCAGCGGCGGGACTAGCGGGGGAAACACAGATACGCAGTATTTT
TRBJ1-1 | TRBD1 | TRBV19 | . | CASSTWPGTGDTEAFF | TGTGCCAGTAGCACATGGCCGGGGACAGGGGATACTGAAGCTTTCTTT
TRBJ2-7 | TRBD1 | TRBV9 | . | CASSVGQGIYEQYF | TGTGCCAGCAGCGTCGGACAGGGGATCTACGAGCAGTACTTC
TRBJ2-7 | TRBD1 | TRBV7-6 | . | CASSFGQEAYEQYF | TGTGCCAGCAGCTTCGGACAGGAGGCCTACGAGCAGTACTTC
TRBJ1-2 | TRBD1 | TRBV28 | . | CASSLIVTGTGTDGYTF | TGTGCCAGCAGTCTAATTGTCACCGGGACAGGGACCGATGGCTACACCTTC
TRBJ1-3 | . | TRBV14 | . | CASSQDFLAGNTIYF | TGTGCCAGCAGCCAAGATTTCCTGGCCGGAAACACCATATATTTT
TRBJ2-7 | . | TRBV7-2 | once | CASSLGRGYEQYF | TGTGCCAGCAGCTTAGGTAGGGGCTACGAGCAGTACTTC
TRBJ1-2 | . | TRBV7-9 | . | CSSSLSQPYGYTF | TGTTCCAGCAGCTTATCACAGCCCTATGGCTACACCTTC
TRBJ2-3 | TRBD2 | TRBV9 | . | CASSEPRTSGGDTQYF | TGTGCCAGCAGCGAGCCCCGGACTAGCGGCGGAGATACGCAGTATTTT
TRBJ1-6 | . | TRBV30 | . | CAWSVQHDSPLHF | TGTGCCTGGAGTGTACAGCATGATTCACCCCTCCACTTT
TRBJ2-7 | . | TRBV5-1 | . | CASSESSYEQYF | TGCGCCAGCAGCGAGTCTAGCTACGAGCAGTACTTC
TRBJ2-1 | TRBD2 | TRBV29-1 | . | CSVGHQGGNEQFF | TGCAGCGTGGGGCACCAGGGAGGGAATGAGCAGTTCTTC
TRBJ2-1 | TRBD2 | TRBV6-4 | . | CASTLAGGYYNEQFF | TGTGCCAGCACCCTAGCGGGGGGGTACTACAATGAGCAGTTCTTC
TRBJ1-6 | TRBD1 | TRBV14 | . | CASSQELQGDSPLHF | TGTGCCAGCAGCCAAGAACTACAGGGGGATTCACCCCTCCACTTT
TRBJ1-3 | . | TRBV7-9 | . | CASITGSGNTIYF | TGTGCCAGCATCACAGGGTCAGGAAACACCATATATTTT
TRBJ1-3 | . | TRBV5-1 | . | CASSLGGASGNTIYF | TGCGCCAGCAGCTTAGGAGGGGCCTCTGGAAACACCATATATTTT
TRBJ2-7 | . | TRBV11-2 | once | CASNPWGVSYEQYF | TGTGCCAGCAACCCTTGGGGGGTAAGCTACGAGCAGTACTTC
TRBJ1-1 | . | TRBV7-9 | . | CSSSGSGFTTEAFF | TGTTCCAGCAGCGGTTCAGGGTTTACGACTGAAGCTTTCTTT
TRBJ2-3 | TRBD1 | TRBV19 | . | CASSIATGQGLDTQYF | TGTGCCAGTAGTATAGCGACCGGACAGGGTTTAGATACGCAGTATTTT
TRBJ1-5 | . | TRBV4-3 | . | CASSQDHPGGNQPQHF | TGCGCCAGCAGCCAAGACCACCCGGGAGGCAATCAGCCCCAGCATTTT
TRBJ1-6 | TRBD1 | TRBV7-2 | . | CASSPRQGLSLHF | TGTGCCAGCAGCCCCCGACAGGGGTTATCCCTCCACTTT
TRBJ2-2 | TRBD1 | TRBV7-2 | . | CASSLTTGGAGELFF | TGTGCCAGCAGCTTAACGACAGGGGGGGCCGGGGAGCTGTTTTTT
TRBJ2-7 | TRBD2 | TRBV5-1 | . | CASSLGPAGPLTYEQYF | TGCGCCAGCAGCTTGGGGCCAGCGGGGCCCCTTACCTACGAGCAGTACTTC
TRBJ1-2 | . | TRBV18 | . | CASSPPSAARVGGYTF | TGTGCCAGCTCACCACCTTCGGCAGCCCGGGTCGGAGGCTACACCTTC
TRBJ1-2 | TRBD1 | TRBV10-3 | . | CAISLTGGTYGYTF | TGTGCCATCAGTCTGACAGGGGGGACCTATGGCTACACCTTC
TRBJ2-7 | TRBD2 | TRBV5-1 | . | CASSKGTSGGYEQYF | TGCGCCAGCAGCAAAGGGACTAGCGGGGGCTACGAGCAGTACTTC
TRBJ2-3 | . | TRBV11-2 | . | CASSLNGGLLTDTQYF | TGTGCCAGCAGCTTAAACGGGGGACTCCTCACAGATACGCAGTATTTT
TRBJ2-5 | . | TRBV6-1 | . | CASSEMGGETQYF | TGTGCCAGCAGTGAAATGGGGGGAGAGACCCAGTACTTC
TRBJ2-3 | . | TRBV5-1 | . | CASSLGSLTDTQYF | TGCGCCAGCAGCTTGGGCAGTCTCACAGATACGCAGTATTTT
TRBJ2-3 | TRBD1 | TRBV5-1 | once | CARKYRDRGDDTQYF | TGCGCCAGGAAGTACCGGGACAGGGGGGACGATACGCAGTATTTT
TRBJ2-7 | TRBD1 | TRBV6-1 | once | CASSEAGDSPYEQYF | TGTGCCAGCAGTGAAGCCGGGGACAGCCCCTACGAGCAGTACTTC
TRBJ2-5 | . | TRBV19 | . | CASSIVPAGRKETQYF | TGTGCCAGTAGTATAGTCCCCGCGGGGCGAAAAGAGACCCAGTACTTC
TRBJ1-5 | . | TRBV7-2 | . | CASSLGAGSYQPQHF | TGTGCCAGCAGCTTAGGTGCAGGGTCCTATCAGCCCCAGCATTTT
TRBJ1-2 | . | TRBV9 | . | CASSVDHSLVYGYTF | TGTGCCAGCAGCGTAGATCACAGCTTAGTATATGGCTACACCTTC
TRBJ2-7 | . | TRBV11-2 | . | CASSLQDSYSYEQYF | TGTGCCAGCAGCTTACAGGACAGCTATTCCTACGAGCAGTACTTC
TRBJ2-5 | . | TRBV6-5 | . | CASSPRQGLGETQYF | TGTGCCAGCAGTCCCAGACAGGGACTGGGCGAGACCCAGTACTTC
TRBJ2-7 | TRBD1 | TRBV7-9 | . | CASSSTGGLPYEQYF | TGTGCCAGCAGCTCGACAGGGGGCCTCCCCTACGAGCAGTACTTC
TRBJ2-7 | . | TRBV11-2 | . | CASSPNVGHSYEQYF | TGTGCCAGCAGCCCTAATGTAGGACATTCTTACGAGCAGTACTTC
TRBJ2-7 | TRBD1 | TRBV5-1 | . | CASRQGAYEQYF | TGCGCCAGCAGACAGGGGGCCTACGAGCAGTACTTC
TRBJ2-7 | TRBD2 | TRBV2 | . | CASLAGAPAYEQYF | TGTGCCAGCCTAGCGGGGGCCCCTGCCTACGAGCAGTACTTC
TRBJ2-7 | . | TRBV4-1 | few | CASSLQQGTAYEQYF | TGCGCCAGCAGCCTGCAACAGGGTACTGCCTACGAGCAGTACTTC
TRBJ1-1 | . | TRBV5-1 | . | CASSRDSAAMNTEAFF | TGCGCCAGCAGCCGGGACTCCGCGGCCATGAACACTGAAGCTTTCTTT
TRBJ1-5 | TRBD1 | TRBV5-1 | . | CASSLGTGVQPQHF | TGCGCCAGCAGCTTGGGGACAGGGGTACAGCCCCAGCATTTT